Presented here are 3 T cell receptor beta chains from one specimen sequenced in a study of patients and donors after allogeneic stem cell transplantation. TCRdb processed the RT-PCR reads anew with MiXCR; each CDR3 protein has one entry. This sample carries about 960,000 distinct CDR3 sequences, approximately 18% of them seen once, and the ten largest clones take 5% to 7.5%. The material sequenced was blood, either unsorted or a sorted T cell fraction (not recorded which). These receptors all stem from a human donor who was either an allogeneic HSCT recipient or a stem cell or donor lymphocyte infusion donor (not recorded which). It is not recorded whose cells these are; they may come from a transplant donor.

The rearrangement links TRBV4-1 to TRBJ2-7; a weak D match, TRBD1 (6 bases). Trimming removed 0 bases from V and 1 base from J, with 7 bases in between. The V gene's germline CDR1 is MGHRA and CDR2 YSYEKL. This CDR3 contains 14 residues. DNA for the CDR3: TGCGCCAGCAGCCAAGATACAGGGTCCTACGAGCAGTACTTC. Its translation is CASSQDTGSYEQYF.

The CDR3 is CASSSWTGSSTEAFF. CDR3 DNA sequence: TGTGCCAGCAGCTCCTGGACAGGATCGAGCACTGAAGCTTTCTTT. The genes are TRBV5-8 and TRBJ1-1, with 7 bases matching TRBD1. CDR3 length: 15 residues. Germline V gene sequence: CDR1 SGHTS, CDR2 YDEGEE. V lost 3 bases to trimming and J lost 4 bases; unmatched junction nucleotides: 9.

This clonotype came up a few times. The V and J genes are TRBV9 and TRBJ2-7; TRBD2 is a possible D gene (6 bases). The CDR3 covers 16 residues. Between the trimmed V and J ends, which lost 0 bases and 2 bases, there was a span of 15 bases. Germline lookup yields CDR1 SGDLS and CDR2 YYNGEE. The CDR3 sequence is CASSVDPGVIPYEQYF. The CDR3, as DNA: TGTGCCAGCAGCGTAGATCCGGGGGTCATTCCCTACGAGCAGTACTTC.